This T cell receptor beta chain stems from a study of cytotoxic CD8 clonotypes in ibrutinib-treated CLL. TCRdb's copy holds only in-frame clones and misses some; the assay was immunoSEQ multiplex PCR. This sample carries about 140,000 clones, less than 95% of them seen once, and the ten largest clones take under 14%. Worth noting for this clone: The target antigen is unknown.

Trimming cost V 1 base and J 2 bases, with 11 bases left between them. CDR3 length: 15 residues. Germline values: CDR1 KGHSH, CDR2 LQKENI. General observations from the study: Clonality (at baseline) was higher than in age-matched healthy donors and tracked circulating CD8+ T-cell counts.

The sample here was PBMCs, taken after 12 months of ibrutinib treatment. The chain uses TRBV18 and TRBJ1-1; D remains unclear. The TCR comes from a human donor with chronic lymphocytic leukemia. This CDR3 reads CASSPREPTNTEAFF. DNA of the CDR3: TGTGCCAGCTCACCACGGGAGCCTACAAACACTGAAGCTTTCTTT. The full variable domain, with the rest looked up from reference TRBV18 and TRBJ1-1, is NAGVMQNPRHLVRRRGQEARLRCSPMKGHSHVYWYRQLPEEGLKFMVYLQKENIIDESGMPKERFSAEFPKEGPSILRIQQVVRGDSAAYFCASSPREPTNTEAFFGQGTRLTVV.